This T cell receptor beta chain is drawn from a study of T-cell memory formation after mild COVID-19. Germline CDR1 SEHNR, CDR2 FQNEAQ (reference sequence). The CDR3 contains 18 residues. The V end was cut by 2 bases, the J end by 6 bases, with 23 bases between. One entry per CDR3 protein results from TCRdb running MiXCR on the 5' RACE reads. Of under 50,000 distinct CDR3 sequences in the sample, 27% are singletons; the top ten hold around 45%. The TCR originated in a man in his late teens or twenties who had mild COVID-19 (a few samples of this study predate the infection). Cell type and time point are not known. This sequence joins TRBV7-9 and TRBJ1-5; possible D gene TRBD1, 5 bases. The material sequenced was PBMCs or a T cell subset sorted from them (not recorded which). The CDR3 sequence: CASSLSRAIQGEVQPQHF. The CDR3 DNA reads as TGTGCCAGCAGCTTAAGCAGGGCCATTCAAGGAGAGGTTCAGCCCCAGCATTTT.